A selection of T cell receptor beta chains follows, all from one sample in a study of glioma-infiltrating T cells. TCRdb ran MiXCR on the multiplex PCR reads and lists one entry per CDR3 protein. The sample includes roughly 350,000 distinct CDR3 sequences, 35% to 45% of them seen just once. The sequencing input was glioma tissue, nonneoplastic brain tissue, or PBMCs (not recorded which). The receptors come from a human donor with low-grade glioma or glioblastoma, undergoing nonglioma brain surgery, or in good health (not recorded which). Each CDR3 is given with its conserved first and last residue. Fields, in order: J gene, clone size, D gene, V gene, CDR3 DNA, CDR3 protein. D genes are given only for firm matches. Clone size is not always given. Where it is, it says once, few, many or a class for expanded clones.

J: TRBJ2-7
size: -
D: -
V: TRBV20-1
DNA: TGCAGTGCTAGAGATGGAAGCGGGCCTGACTACGAGCAGTACTTC
CDR3: CSARDGSGPDYEQYF

J: TRBJ2-7
size: -
D: -
V: TRBV2
DNA: TGTGCCAGTAGAATTGGGGGTTACTACGAGCAGTACTTC
CDR3: CASRIGGYYEQYF

J: TRBJ2-1
size: few
D: -
V: TRBV19
DNA: TGTGCCATTGGGAGTGGTGGCTACAATGAGCAGTTCTTC
CDR3: CAIGSGGYNEQFF

J: TRBJ1-3
size: -
D: TRBD1
V: TRBV7-2
DNA: TGTGCCAGCAGCCCACAGGGGTACGGTGGAAACACCATATATTTT
CDR3: CASSPQGYGGNTIYF

J: TRBJ2-7
size: few
D: TRBD1
V: TRBV10-3
DNA: TGTGCCACCGCTTTACAGGGGAGCTCCTACGAGCAGTACTTC
CDR3: CATALQGSSYEQYF

J: TRBJ2-5
size: -
D: -
V: TRBV7-2
DNA: TGTGCCAGCAGCTTAAGCATGGTCTACCAAGAGACCCAGTACTTC
CDR3: CASSLSMVYQETQYF

J: TRBJ2-7
size: few
D: TRBD2
V: TRBV6-1
DNA: TGTGCCAGCAGTTCCGGACTAGCGGGAACCCCCGAGCAGTACTTC
CDR3: CASSSGLAGTPEQYF

J: TRBJ2-3
size: many
D: -
V: TRBV6-2/TRBV6-3
DNA: TGTGCCAGCAGTTACTCGGCGGTTAGGCCCACAGATACGCAGTATTTT
CDR3: CASSYSAVRPTDTQYF

J: TRBJ1-2
size: few
D: -
V: TRBV20-1
DNA: TGCAGTGCTAGATTTGGCAGGGTCCTTGGCTACACCTTC
CDR3: CSARFGRVLGYTF

J: TRBJ1-1
size: -
D: -
V: TRBV4-3
DNA: TGCGCCAGCAGCAGACGGCCCAACGACAACACTGAAGCTTTCTTT
CDR3: CASSRRPNDNTEAFF

J: TRBJ2-2
size: many
D: TRBD1
V: TRBV27
DNA: TGTGCCAGCAGTTTAGGGACAGACACCGGGGAGCTGTTTTTT
CDR3: CASSLGTDTGELFF

J: TRBJ2-1
size: few
D: -
V: TRBV24-1
DNA: TGTGCCACCCGAGGGGTCTCCTACAATGAGCAGTTCTTC
CDR3: CATRGVSYNEQFF

J: TRBJ1-3
size: many
D: -
V: TRBV6-6
DNA: TGTGCCAGCAGTTACGATACAGGGAGAGAAAACACCATATATTTT
CDR3: CASSYDTGRENTIYF

J: TRBJ1-1
size: -
D: -
V: TRBV29-1
DNA: TGCAGCACCGGGGGGCCCGAAGCTTTCTTT
CDR3: CSTGGPEAFF

J: TRBJ1-5
size: few
D: TRBD1
V: TRBV6-5
DNA: TGTGCCAGCAATAAGGGACAGGTGGATAGCAATCAGCCCCAGCATTTT
CDR3: CASNKGQVDSNQPQHF

J: TRBJ2-5
size: -
D: TRBD2
V: TRBV20-1
DNA: TGCAGTGCTAGAGTCGGACTAGCGCTAGAGACCCAGTACTTC
CDR3: CSARVGLALETQYF

J: TRBJ1-2
size: -
D: -
V: TRBV14
DNA: TGTGCCAGCAGCCAAGGCACACACTATGGCTACACCTTC
CDR3: CASSQGTHYGYTF

J: TRBJ1-5
size: -
D: -
V: TRBV7-9
DNA: TGTGCCAGCAGCCCGAAGGACAGAACTCTGGCGCCCCAGCATTTT
CDR3: CASSPKDRTLAPQHF

J: TRBJ2-7
size: -
D: -
V: TRBV3-1
DNA: TGTGCCAGCAGCCAAGATTGGCGGACCAGCTACGAGCAGTACTTC
CDR3: CASSQDWRTSYEQYF

J: TRBJ2-2
size: -
D: -
V: TRBV5-4
DNA: TGTGCCAGCAGCTCGGTCTCGGCAGGACCCAACACCGGGGAGCTGTTTTTT
CDR3: CASSSVSAGPNTGELFF

J: TRBJ2-1
size: many
D: TRBD2
V: TRBV6-2/TRBV6-3
DNA: TGTGCCAGCAGTTACGGTCTAGCGGGAGTCGGGCAGTTCTTC
CDR3: CASSYGLAGVGQFF

J: TRBJ2-3
size: many
D: TRBD1
V: TRBV6-1
DNA: TGTGCCAGCAGGGGACAGCCCTACACAGATACGCAGTATTTT
CDR3: CASRGQPYTDTQYF

J: TRBJ2-1
size: -
D: TRBD1
V: TRBV27
DNA: TGTGCCAGCAGTCCTCGGACAGGGAAGGGCGTGGATTTTAATGAGCAGTTCTTC
CDR3: CASSPRTGKGVDFNEQFF

J: TRBJ2-5
size: -
D: TRBD2
V: TRBV11-2
DNA: TGTGCCAGCAGTGGGACTAGCGGGAGCGGTAGAGAGACCCAGTACTTC
CDR3: CASSGTSGSGRETQYF

J: TRBJ1-1
size: many
D: -
V: TRBV6-2/TRBV6-3
DNA: TGTGCCAGCAGTCCCTTCCCTACTGAAGCTTTCTTT
CDR3: CASSPFPTEAFF

J: TRBJ1-2
size: few
D: -
V: TRBV4-1
DNA: TGCGCCAGCAGCCAAATATTTCCGAGACTCTATGGCTACACCTTC
CDR3: CASSQIFPRLYGYTF

J: TRBJ2-7
size: -
D: TRBD1
V: TRBV29-1
DNA: TGCAGCGTCGAGGGGGGGACAGGGGGCAGTTACGAGCAGTACTTC
CDR3: CSVEGGTGGSYEQYF

J: TRBJ2-7
size: -
D: -
V: TRBV5-1
DNA: TGCGCCAGCAGCTTGGAGCGATCATCCCGCCACGAGCAGTACTTC
CDR3: CASSLERSSRHEQYF

J: TRBJ2-1
size: -
D: TRBD1
V: TRBV10-3
DNA: TGTGCCATCAGTGAGGAGACAGGGGGCTACAATGAGCAGTTCTTC
CDR3: CAISEETGGYNEQFF

J: TRBJ2-3
size: many
D: TRBD2
V: TRBV28
DNA: TGTGCCAGCAGTGACGATAGCGGGAGGAAAGATACGCAGTATTTT
CDR3: CASSDDSGRKDTQYF

J: TRBJ2-1
size: many
D: -
V: TRBV20-1
DNA: TGCAGTGCTAGACAGGGGAAGACCTACAATGAGCAGTTCTTC
CDR3: CSARQGKTYNEQFF

J: TRBJ1-1
size: few
D: -
V: TRBV6-1
DNA: TGTGCCATCCGGACAGAGGCAAAGTCTGAAGCTTTCTTT
CDR3: CAIRTEAKSEAFF

J: TRBJ2-2
size: -
D: -
V: TRBV6-2/TRBV6-3
DNA: TGTGCCAGCAGTTACTCGAGACGGTTGAACGCCGGGGAGCTGTTTTTT
CDR3: CASSYSRRLNAGELFF

J: TRBJ2-3
size: many
D: TRBD1
V: TRBV28
DNA: TGTGCCAGCAGTTTTACAGGGGTCACAGATACGCAGTATTTT
CDR3: CASSFTGVTDTQYF

J: TRBJ1-5
size: many
D: -
V: TRBV6-1
DNA: TGTGCCAGCAGTGAAGCGGACGGGGCGGTGCAGCCCCAGCATTTT
CDR3: CASSEADGAVQPQHF

J: TRBJ2-7
size: -
D: -
V: TRBV4-1
DNA: TGCGCCAGCAGCCAAGTTCAGGGGTACGAGCAGTACTTC
CDR3: CASSQVQGYEQYF

J: TRBJ2-3
size: -
D: -
V: TRBV19
DNA: TGTGCCAGGGCGAAGGCGCAGTATTTT
CDR3: CARAKAQYF

J: TRBJ2-1
size: -
D: -
V: TRBV4-1
DNA: TGCGCCAGAAGCTTGGGGGGGACAGGAACTTACAATGAGAAGTTCTTC
CDR3: CARSLGGTGTYNEKFF

J: TRBJ2-3
size: few
D: -
V: TRBV4-1
DNA: TGCGCCAGTAGCCAAGCAAAAGCGGAGGGGGGAGATACGCAGTATTTT
CDR3: CASSQAKAEGGDTQYF

J: TRBJ2-7
size: -
D: -
V: TRBV20-1
DNA: TGCAGTGCTAGAGCTCCTAGGGGGGGCGACACCTCCTACGAGCAGTACTTC
CDR3: CSARAPRGGDTSYEQYF

J: TRBJ2-3
size: many
D: -
V: TRBV6-1
DNA: TGTGCCAGCAGCTACCTTTTCAACGGGGCTGATACGCAGTATTTT
CDR3: CASSYLFNGADTQYF

J: TRBJ2-7
size: -
D: -
V: TRBV6-5
DNA: TGTGCCAGCAGTTACTCTCTACTAGCAGCCTACGAGCAGTACTTC
CDR3: CASSYSLLAAYEQYF